The clone carrying this T cell receptor beta chain was found a few times. These data come from a study of blood T cells in healthy people across ages. Drawing of peripheral blood yielded about 10 milliliters from each donor. At least 7 million PBMCs were isolated per sample. Total RNA was extracted at no less than 5.5 micrograms per sample. PCR was performed a second time for roughly 7 to 12 cycles using a sample-barcoded 5' primer and a J-beta primer mix. MiXCR, applied by TCRdb to the 5' RACE reads, yields one record per CDR3 protein. This table holds roughly 1,700,000 distinct CDR3 sequences, roughly 30% found once. Germline V gene lookup returns CDR1 SGHAT and CDR2 FQDESV (reference sequence). This CDR3 contains 15 residues. Trimming removed 5 bases from V and 7 bases from J; junction bases left unmatched: 11.

The sequenced material came from blood. The chain has TRBV11-1 and TRBJ2-1, with 7 bases lining up with TRBD2. The sequence was collected from a woman in her thirties in good health. CDR3 residues: CASSPTGRGENEQFF. Written as DNA, the CDR3 is TGTGCCAGCAGCCCAACGGGCCGGGGGGAGAATGAGCAGTTCTTC.